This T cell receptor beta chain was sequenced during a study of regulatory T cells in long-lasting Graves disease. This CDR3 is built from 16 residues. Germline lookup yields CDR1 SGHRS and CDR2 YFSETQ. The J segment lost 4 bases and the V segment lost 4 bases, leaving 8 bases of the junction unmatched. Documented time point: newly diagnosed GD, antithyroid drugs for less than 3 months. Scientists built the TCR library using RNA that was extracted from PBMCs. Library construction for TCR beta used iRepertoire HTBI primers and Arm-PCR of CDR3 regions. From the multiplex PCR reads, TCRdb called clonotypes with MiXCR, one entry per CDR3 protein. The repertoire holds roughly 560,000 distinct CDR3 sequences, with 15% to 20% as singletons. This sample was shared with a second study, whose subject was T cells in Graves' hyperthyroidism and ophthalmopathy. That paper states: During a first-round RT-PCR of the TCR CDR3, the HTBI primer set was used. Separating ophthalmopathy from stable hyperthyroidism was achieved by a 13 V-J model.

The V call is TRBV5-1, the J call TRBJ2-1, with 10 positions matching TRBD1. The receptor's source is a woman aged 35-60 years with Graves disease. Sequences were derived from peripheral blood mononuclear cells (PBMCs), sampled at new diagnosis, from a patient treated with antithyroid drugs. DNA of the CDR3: TGCGCCAGCAGCCCACCGGGACAGGGGAGGTACAATGAGCAGTTCTTC. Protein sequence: CASSPPGQGRYNEQFF. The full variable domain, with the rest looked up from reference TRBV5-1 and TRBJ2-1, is KAGVTQTPRYLIKTRGQQVTLSCSPISGHRSVSWYQQTPGQGLQFLFEYFSETQRNKGNFPGRFSGRQFSNSRSEMNVSTLELGDSALYLCASSPPGQGRYNEQFFGPGTRLTVL.